Each of the 28 T cell receptor beta chains below was sequenced from the same sample in a study of blood T cell repertoires in COVID-19. TCRdb's copy holds only in-frame clones and misses some; the assay was immunoSEQ multiplex PCR. The sample lists about 200,000 clones; approximately 81% were seen once. Material for sequencing was PBMCs or T cells enriched from blood (not recorded which). The receptors here all came from a woman between 50 and 59 years old with acute COVID-19.

The V call is TRBV7-2, the J call TRBJ2-3, with TRBD2 identical over 8 bases. Germline CDR1 is SGHTA and CDR2 is FQGNSA. This CDR3 region has 16 residues. V gave up 3 bases and J gave up 4 bases; unmatched junction bases: 9. In DNA form, the CDR3 reads TGTGCCAGCAGCTTCAAAAGCGGGAGTTTGGCAGATACGCAGTATTTT. Amino acid sequence: CASSFKSGSLADTQYF.

This clone was observed once. This chain joins TRBV5-1 and TRBJ2-5, with a possible D match to TRBD1 (7 bases). The germline V gene encodes CDR1 SGHRS and CDR2 YFSETQ. The CDR3 is 14 residues long. Trimming pared 5 bases from V and 4 bases from J, leaving 15 bases between. This CDR3 is CASRGQGDLETQYF. DNA for the CDR3: TGCGCCAGCAGAGGTCAGGGGGACTTAGAGACCCAGTACTTC. Full variable domain (missing parts from reference TRBV5-1 and TRBJ2-5): KAGVTQTPRYLIKTRGQQVTLSCSPISGHRSVSWYQQTPGQGLQFLFEYFSETQRNKGNFPGRFSGRQFSNSRSEMNVSTLELGDSALYLCASRGQGDLETQYFGPGTRLLVL.

This chain joins TRBV18 and TRBJ2-1; the D gene is possibly TRBD2 (6 bases). The CDR3 contains 15 residues. Per the germline V gene, CDR1 is KGHSH and CDR2 is LQKENI. V was clipped by 6 bases and J by 2 bases, with 14 bases between them. The CDR3 here is CASSPWVAAYNEQFF. In DNA form, the CDR3 reads TGTGCCAGCTCCCCTTGGGTAGCGGCCTACAATGAGCAGTTCTTC.

The chain links TRBV6-2 or TRBV6-3 to TRBJ1-6; TRBD1 agrees at 10 bases. J was trimmed by 6 bases and V by 6 bases; bases with no gene match: 11. This CDR3 comprises 17 residues. Germline values: CDR1 MNHEY, CDR2 SVGEGT. The CDR3 DNA is TGTGCCAGCAGCAAACCCGGGACAGGGGACCTTAATTCACCCCTCCACTTT. Encoded protein: CASSKPGTGDLNSPLHF.

This clone is medium-sized in the sample. The chain has TRBV7-3 and TRBJ2-1; the D gene is possibly TRBD2 (5 bases). The CDR3 has 13 residues. Germline values: CDR1 SGHTA, CDR2 FQGTGA. Trimming pared 1 base from V and 7 bases from J, leaving 8 bases between. The CDR3 region is CASSLISGNEQFF. CDR3 bases: TGTGCCAGCAGCTTAATATCGGGAAATGAGCAGTTCTTC. The complete variable domain, with remaining parts taken from reference TRBV7-3 and TRBJ2-1, reads GAGVSQTPSNKVTEKGKYVELRCDPISGHTALYWYRQSLGQGPEFLIYFQGTGAADDSGLPNDRFFAVRPEGSVSTLKIQRTERGDSAVYLCASSLISGNEQFFGPGTRLTVL.

The chain couples TRBV7-2 to TRBJ2-1; 8 positions agree with TRBD2. The CDR3 runs to 17 residues. Germline-derived CDR1 and CDR2 are SGHTA and FQGNSA. After removal of 5 bases from V and 1 base from J, the junction contained 10 bases not matched to a gene. CDR3 amino acids: CASSGPGGGPSYNEQFF. CDR3 nucleotide sequence: TGTGCCAGCAGCGGACCGGGGGGGGGACCTTCCTACAATGAGCAGTTCTTC.

V and J are TRBV24-1 and TRBJ1-2; possibly TRBD1 for D (6 bases). The germline V and J ends were trimmed by 5 bases and 7 bases, with 13 bases remaining between them. Germline assignment: CDR1 KGHDR and CDR2 SFDVKD. The CDR3 is made up of 13 amino acids. CDR3 in amino acids: CATSVGRGLGYTF. The CDR3 DNA reads TGTGCCACCAGTGTCGGCAGGGGCCTTGGCTACACCTTC.

The chain links TRBV18 to TRBJ2-3; tentative D call: TRBD2 (5 bases). CDR3 size: 13 residues. The ends were cut back, 8 bases at V and 4 bases at J, with 13 bases in the middle. Germline values: CDR1 KGHSH, CDR2 LQKENI. In DNA, the CDR3 is TGTGCCAGCCGAGCGGCAATGGCAGATACGCAGTATTTT. Its translation: CASRAAMADTQYF.

The rearrangement uses TRBV3-1 (or the pseudogene TRBV3-2) and TRBJ1-1; no reliable D call. Germline CDR1 is LGHDT and CDR2 is YNNKEL (reference sequence). V was trimmed by 0 bases and J by 5 bases, leaving 7 bases between them. The CDR3 covers 13 residues. For the CDR3, the DNA is TGTGCCAGCAGCCAAGACGAGAGGACTGAAGCTTTCTTT. Amino acid sequence: CASSQDERTEAFF.

V is TRBV5-1 and J is TRBJ1-2; D is possibly TRBD1 (5 bases). The ends were cut back, 0 bases at V and 3 bases at J, with 6 bases in the middle. The CDR3 totals 13 residues. The V gene's germline CDR1 is SGHRS and CDR2 YFSETQ. The chain's CDR3 is CASSLEGDYGYTF. CDR3 nucleotide sequence: TGCGCCAGCAGCTTGGAAGGGGACTATGGCTACACCTTC.

This chain connects TRBV7-9 to TRBJ1-1; perhaps TRBD1 as D (5 bases). This CDR3 region has 12 residues. V was trimmed by 6 bases and J by 6 bases, leaving 11 bases between them. From germline, CDR1 is SEHNR and CDR2 FQNEAQ (reference sequence). The CDR3 sequence: CASSFQGAEAFF. In DNA, the CDR3 is TGTGCCAGCAGTTTTCAGGGTGCTGAAGCTTTCTTT.

This chain joins TRBV28 and TRBJ2-7; 7 bases are shared with TRBD1. V was pared by 6 bases and J by 0 bases, with 5 bases of the junction left unmatched. CDR3 length equals 14 residues. The germline V gene has CDR1 MDHEN and CDR2 SYDVKM. The CDR3 coding sequence is TGTGCCAGCAGCTCAGGACAGGTCTCCTACGAGCAGTACTTC. This translates into CASSSGQVSYEQYF. Variable domain in full (rest from reference TRBV28 and TRBJ2-7): DVKVTQSSRYLVKRTGEKVFLECVQDMDHENMFWYRQDPGLGLRLIYFSYDVKMKEKGDIPEGYSVSREKKERFSLILESASTNQTSMYLCASSSGQVSYEQYFGPGTRLTVT.

The J gene is TRBJ2-5, the V gene TRBV28; 8 bases align to TRBD1. Germline CDR1 is MDHEN and CDR2 is SYDVKM. V shed 6 bases and J 3 bases; nucleotides not matched to a gene: 12. CDR3 length equals 16 residues. The CDR3 protein is CASSRRLAGGKETQYF. DNA for the CDR3: TGTGCCAGCAGCCGTCGCCTGGCAGGGGGCAAAGAGACCCAGTACTTC.

The chain links TRBV14 to TRBJ2-7; D is possibly TRBD2 (6 bases). Germline V gives CDR1 SGHDN, CDR2 FVKESK. The V and J ends lost 4 bases and 2 bases respectively, with 9 bases between them. This CDR3 has 13 amino acids. The CDR3 DNA sequence: TGTGCCAGCAGCCGACTAGAGGCCTACGAGCAGTACTTC. Translating it yields CASSRLEAYEQYF.

The chain couples TRBV6-2 or TRBV6-3 to TRBJ1-5; 7 bases line up with TRBD1. The junction had 4 bases not matched to a gene; V was cut back by 5 bases and J by 3 bases. Germline-derived CDR1 and CDR2 are MNHEY and SVGEGT. The CDR3 length is 14 residues. In nucleotides, the CDR3 is TGTGCCAGCAGTCCGGGACAGCCCAATCAGCCCCAGCATTTT. This encodes CASSPGQPNQPQHF.

V is TRBV4-3 and J is TRBJ1-5; 7 nucleotides align to TRBD1. J lost 6 bases, V lost 4 bases, and 9 bases had no gene match. CDR1 LGHNA and CDR2 YSLEER come from the germline V gene. This CDR3 is built from 15 residues. The CDR3 DNA follows: TGCGCCAGCAGCCGGATTCGACAGGGTTGTCAGCCCCAGCATTTT. Translation gives CASSRIRQGCQPQHF.

This chain uses TRBV4-1 with TRBJ2-1, with TRBD2 identical over 8 bases. CDR3 length: 15 amino acids. The V gene's germline CDR1 is MGHRA and CDR2 YSYEKL. Unmatched junction bases numbered 5, after V lost 1 base and J lost 6 bases. CDR3 sequence reads: CASSQAGTRLNEQFF. The CDR3 nucleotides read TGCGCCAGCAGCCAAGCCGGGACTAGACTCAATGAGCAGTTCTTC.

This clone was seen a few times. This chain joins TRBV5-1 and TRBJ2-7; 9 bases are shared with TRBD1. The CDR3 has 14 residues. V shed 3 bases and J 0 bases; nucleotides not matched to a gene: 1. The V gene's germline CDR1 is SGHRS and CDR2 YFSETQ. The CDR3 region is CASSWGQGSYEQYF. CDR3 nucleotides: TGCGCCAGCAGCTGGGGACAGGGCTCCTACGAGCAGTACTTC.

This clone was counted only a few times. The chain carries TRBV28 and TRBJ1-1, with TRBD1 matching over 7 bases. The CDR3 totals 14 residues. V dropped 5 bases and J dropped 8; count of bases not matched to a gene: 11. Germline assignment: CDR1 MDHEN and CDR2 SYDVKM. This CDR3 reads CASSIDRVSPEAFF. The CDR3 DNA reads TGTGCCAGCAGTATTGACAGGGTTTCTCCGGAAGCTTTCTTT.

The V gene is TRBV2, the J gene TRBJ2-7, with TRBD2 matching over 9 bases. The J segment lost 6 bases and the V segment lost 7 bases, leaving 13 bases of the junction unmatched. The germline CDR1 and CDR2 sequences are SNHLY and FYNNEI. The CDR3 spans 15 residues. The CDR3 spells CASTPRSGGSGEQYF. In DNA, the CDR3 is TGTGCCAGCACCCCGCGTAGCGGGGGATCAGGCGAGCAGTACTTC. The complete variable domain, with remaining parts taken from reference TRBV2 and TRBJ2-7, reads EPEVTQTPSHQVTQMGQEVILRCVPISNHLYFYWYRQILGQKVEFLVSFYNNEISEKSEIFDDQFSVERPDGSNFTLKIRSTKLEDSAMYFCASTPRSGGSGEQYFGPGTRLTVT.

The chain is built from TRBV7-6 and TRBJ1-6; D is ambiguous. Trimming shortened V by 6 bases and J by 7 bases, and 13 bases separated the two germline ends. The CDR3 sequence is 14 residues long. Germline assignment: CDR1 SGHVS and CDR2 FNYEAQ. CDR3 amino acids: CASRPLGPNSPLHF. CDR3 DNA: TGTGCCAGCAGGCCTCTAGGCCCCAATTCACCCCTCCACTTT.

This clone was detected only a few times. The chain recombines TRBV29-1 with TRBJ2-7, with 8 positions matching TRBD1. CDR3 length equals 14 residues. Looked up from germline, CDR1 is SQVTM and CDR2 is ANQGSEA. J lost 0 bases, V lost 5 bases, and 6 bases had no gene match. The CDR3 sequence is CSVLRQGSSYEQYF. The CDR3 DNA reads as TGCAGCGTTTTAAGACAGGGGAGCTCCTACGAGCAGTACTTC.

The table lists this clone with a count of one. This rearrangement joins TRBV7-9 to TRBJ1-4; 9 bases agree with TRBD1. Germline V lookup: CDR1 SEHNR, CDR2 FQNEAQ (reference sequence). Germline trimming cut 5 bases from V and 0 bases from J; bases unmatched to any gene: 7. The CDR3 runs 17 residues. The CDR3 DNA reads TGTGCCAGCAGCCGGGGACAGGGAGCAGCAACTAATGAAAAACTGTTTTTT. Protein sequence: CASSRGQGAATNEKLFF.

The rearrangement uses TRBV11-2 and TRBJ2-7, with unresolved D. Germline CDR1 is SGHAT and CDR2 is FQNNGV. The CDR3 runs to 14 residues. Trimming left V 1 base short and J 3 bases short, with 10 bases between. For the CDR3, the DNA is TGTGCCAGCAGCTTAGGTACAGCCAACTACGAGCAGTACTTC. This encodes CASSLGTANYEQYF.

The V and J genes are TRBV5-8 and TRBJ2-5, with 10 positions matching TRBD2. This CDR3 has 15 amino acids. Trimming at V came to 4 bases and at J to 5 bases, leaving 8 bases not matched to a gene. Germline CDR1 and CDR2: SGHTS and YDEGEE. CDR3 residues: CASSPEGLALETQYF. The CDR3, as DNA: TGTGCCAGCAGCCCGGAGGGACTAGCGTTGGAGACCCAGTACTTC.

The chain links TRBV19 to TRBJ1-2; D is unclear. The CDR3 is 12 residues long. Between the trimmed V and J ends, which lost 3 bases and 8 bases, there was a span of 10 bases. Germline V gene sequence: CDR1 LNHDA, CDR2 SQIVND (reference sequence). CDR3 nucleotide sequence: TGTGCCAGTAGTATCAAGGCGGTAGGCTACACCTTC. This encodes CASSIKAVGYTF.

V and J are TRBV30 and TRBJ1-2; weak D call: TRBD1 (5 bases). The CDR3 is made up of 15 amino acids. Per germline, CDR1 GTSNPN and CDR2 SVGIG (reference sequence). V lost 1 base to trimming and J lost 1 base, with 13 bases between them. The CDR3 sequence is CAWSGNRNLNYGYTF. DNA for the CDR3: TGTGCCTGGAGTGGGAACAGGAACCTTAACTATGGCTACACCTTC.

With regard to this clone: The sample holds other DNA sequences that translate to the same CDR3. The chain combines TRBV28 with TRBJ1-4; maybe TRBD1 (6 bases). V was shortened by 5 bases and J by 0 bases, with 10 bases between the two germline ends. The CDR3 runs 15 residues. In germline, CDR1 is MDHEN, CDR2 SYDVKM. CDR3 amino acids: CASSLTGSTNEKLFF. The CDR3 region has the DNA TGTGCCAGCAGTCTTACAGGGTCAACTAATGAAAAACTGTTTTTT. The whole variable domain, filled in from reference TRBV28 and TRBJ1-4, reads DVKVTQSSRYLVKRTGEKVFLECVQDMDHENMFWYRQDPGLGLRLIYFSYDVKMKEKGDIPEGYSVSREKKERFSLILESASTNQTSMYLCASSLTGSTNEKLFFGSGTQLSVL.